Listed below are T cell receptor beta chains from one sample, sequenced in a study of blood T cell repertoires in COVID-19. Some clones are missing from TCRdb's copy, which holds only in-frame ones; the method was immunoSEQ multiplex PCR. The table has some 51,000 clones, roughly 91% seen once. The sample comprised peripheral blood. The source of these receptors is a man in his fifties with active COVID-19. The CDR3 runs from the conserved cysteine through the conserved F or W. D genes are given only for firm matches. Part of the rows lack a size; the others show once, few, many or a class for expanded clones.

D	V	size	J	CDR3
TRBD1	TRBV4-1	-	TRBJ1-5	CASSQATGKGQPQHF
-	TRBV11-2	-	TRBJ2-3	CASFRSPSGPDTQYF
-	TRBV3-1/TRBV3-2	-	TRBJ2-3	CASSQAKASWDTQYF
TRBD1	TRBV18	-	TRBJ1-6	CASSPTGGSSPLHF
-	TRBV28	-	TRBJ2-7	CASIVPGRGFPRYEQYF
-	TRBV5-1	-	TRBJ2-3	CASSRDGTSTDTQYF
-	TRBV11-1	-	TRBJ1-1	CASGLGALSTEAFF
TRBD1	TRBV6-4	-	TRBJ2-3	CASSRGQGNTDTQYF
-	TRBV6-5	-	TRBJ1-3	CASSADRFGNTIYF
-	TRBV6-2/TRBV6-3	-	TRBJ1-2	CASSYGVGSNYGYTF
-	TRBV4-2	-	TRBJ1-4	CASSPARGSDEKLFF
TRBD2	TRBV2	-	TRBJ2-3	CASSQVRGTSDTQYF
-	TRBV2	-	TRBJ1-3	CASSDAAIYGNTIYF
-	TRBV6-5	-	TRBJ1-4	CASSYSPGSNEKLFF
TRBD2	TRBV2	-	TRBJ2-7	CASSKRGLAGTGEQYF
-	TRBV6-5	-	TRBJ2-5	CASSYSRQGYETQYF
-	TRBV13	-	TRBJ2-7	CASSLSGPLAHEQYF
-	TRBV10-2	-	TRBJ2-2	CASKFGRNTGELFF
TRBD1	TRBV19	-	TRBJ1-5	CASSQSTGGTFQPQHF
-	TRBV7-6	-	TRBJ2-1	CASSPRNPLRGHSYNEQFF
TRBD2	TRBV5-6	-	TRBJ2-7	CASSSLGGGVSYEQYF
TRBD2	TRBV14	-	TRBJ2-3	CASSPTSAWGGSTDTQYF
TRBD1	TRBV29-1	once	TRBJ1-2	CSATSRTGEGGYTF
TRBD1	TRBV19	-	TRBJ1-2	CASHGGQGAPLGYTF
-	TRBV5-1	-	TRBJ2-1	CASSLTGSYNEQFF
TRBD1	TRBV5-1	few	TRBJ2-7	CASSFNRGPTGEQYF
TRBD1	TRBV18	-	TRBJ1-2	CASSTTGGPYGYTF
TRBD2	TRBV6-6	-	TRBJ2-5	CASKEGGPPTQYF
-	TRBV21-1	-	TRBJ1-4	CASSKAGRNEKLFF
-	TRBV30	-	TRBJ1-2	CAWSGGSWGYTF
-	TRBV6-4	-	TRBJ2-2	CASSVAGGNTGELFF
-	TRBV7-3	-	TRBJ2-7	CASSLTLGGFRRGTYEQYF